This T cell receptor (beta chain) came from a study of human T cells and chemical hapten exposure. CDR1 is MNHEY and CDR2 is SVGEGT in the germline V gene. Deletions cut 5 bases from V and 14 bases from J, with 37 bases between. This CDR3 has 19 residues. This clonotype was detected many times. Documented time point: healthy volunteer bleed at 6 weeks. Total RNA came from unfractionated whole blood. The library put unique molecular identifiers onto individual cDNA molecules. In the source study's methods: Counting gave a median of around 90,000 TCRs per sample, with values ranging from roughly 20,000 to 700,000. One entry per CDR3 protein, called by TCRdb with MiXCR from the RACE reads. The V and J calls and clone size are TCRdb's, not the authors'. The sample includes about 70,000 distinct CDR3 sequences, roughly 6.6% of them seen just once.

The origin of this receptor is a female donor in good health. Some clones in this sample may be carry-over from other donors' samples. The gene calls are TRBV6-2 or TRBV6-3 and TRBJ2-1; D possibly corresponds to TRBD2 (6 bases). Sequencing was performed on whole blood. CDR3 bases: TGTGCCAGCAGTCCCCCGGGGAGGTGGGGGTCAAAACCTTCCCCTGGGGAGTTCTTC. It specifies CASSPPGRWGSKPSPGEFF.